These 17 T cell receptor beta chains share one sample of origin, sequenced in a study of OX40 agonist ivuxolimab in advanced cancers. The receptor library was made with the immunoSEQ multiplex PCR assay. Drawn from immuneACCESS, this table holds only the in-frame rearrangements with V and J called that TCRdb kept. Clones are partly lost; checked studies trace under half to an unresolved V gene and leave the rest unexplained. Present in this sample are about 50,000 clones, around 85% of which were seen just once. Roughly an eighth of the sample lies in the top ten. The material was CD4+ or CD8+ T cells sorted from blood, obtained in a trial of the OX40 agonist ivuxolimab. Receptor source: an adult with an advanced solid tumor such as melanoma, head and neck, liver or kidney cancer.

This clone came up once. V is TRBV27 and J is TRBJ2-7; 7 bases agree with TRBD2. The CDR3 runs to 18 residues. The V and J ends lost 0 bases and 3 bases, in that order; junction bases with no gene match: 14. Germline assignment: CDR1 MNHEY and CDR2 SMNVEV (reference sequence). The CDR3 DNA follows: TGTGCCAGCAGTTTATCCGGGATTCCGGCTAGCGGTATCTACGAGCAGTACTTC. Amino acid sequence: CASSLSGIPASGIYEQYF.

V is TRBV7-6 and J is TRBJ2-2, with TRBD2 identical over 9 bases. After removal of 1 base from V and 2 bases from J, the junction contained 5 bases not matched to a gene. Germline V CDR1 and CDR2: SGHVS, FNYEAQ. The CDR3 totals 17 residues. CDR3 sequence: CASSLVQREVNTGELFF. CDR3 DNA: TGTGCCAGCAGCTTAGTTCAGCGGGAGGTCAACACCGGGGAGCTGTTTTTT.

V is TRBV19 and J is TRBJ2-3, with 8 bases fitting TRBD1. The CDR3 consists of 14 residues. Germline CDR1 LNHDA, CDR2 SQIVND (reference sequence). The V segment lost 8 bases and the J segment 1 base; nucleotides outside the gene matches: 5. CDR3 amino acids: CASRTGSGTDTQYF. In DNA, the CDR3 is TGTGCCAGTCGGACAGGGAGTGGCACAGATACGCAGTATTTT.

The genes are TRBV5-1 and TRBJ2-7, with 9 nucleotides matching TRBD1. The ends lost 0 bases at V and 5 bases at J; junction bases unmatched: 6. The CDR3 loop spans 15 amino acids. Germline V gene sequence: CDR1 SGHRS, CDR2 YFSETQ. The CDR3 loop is CASSLEDRGFDEQYF. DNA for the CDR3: TGCGCCAGCAGCTTGGAGGACAGGGGTTTCGACGAGCAGTACTTC.

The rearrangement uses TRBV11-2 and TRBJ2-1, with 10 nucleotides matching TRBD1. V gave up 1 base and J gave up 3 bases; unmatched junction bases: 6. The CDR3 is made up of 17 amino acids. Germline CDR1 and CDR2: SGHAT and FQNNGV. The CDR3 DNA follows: TGTGCCAGCAGCTTAGGTGGCGGGGACAGGGGCTACAATGAGCAGTTCTTC. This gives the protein CASSLGGGDRGYNEQFF. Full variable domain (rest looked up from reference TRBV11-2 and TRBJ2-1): EAGVAQSPRYKIIEKRQSVAFWCNPISGHATLYWYQQILGQGPKLLIQFQNNGVVDDSQLPKDRFSAERLKGVDSTLKIQPAKLEDSAVYLCASSLGGGDRGYNEQFFGPGTRLTVL.

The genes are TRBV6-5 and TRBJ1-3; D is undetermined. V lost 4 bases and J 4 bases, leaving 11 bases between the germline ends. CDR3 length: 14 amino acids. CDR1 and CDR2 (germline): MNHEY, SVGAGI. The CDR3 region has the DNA TGTGCCAGCAGTTTTAGGTCGATCGGAAACACCATATATTTT. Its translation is CASSFRSIGNTIYF.

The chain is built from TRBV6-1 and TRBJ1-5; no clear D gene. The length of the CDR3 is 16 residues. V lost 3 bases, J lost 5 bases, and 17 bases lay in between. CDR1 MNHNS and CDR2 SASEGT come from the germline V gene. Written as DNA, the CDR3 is TGTGCCAGCAGTGACTACGGCGGGGTGGCCCATCAGCCCCAGCATTTT. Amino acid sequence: CASSDYGGVAHQPQHF.

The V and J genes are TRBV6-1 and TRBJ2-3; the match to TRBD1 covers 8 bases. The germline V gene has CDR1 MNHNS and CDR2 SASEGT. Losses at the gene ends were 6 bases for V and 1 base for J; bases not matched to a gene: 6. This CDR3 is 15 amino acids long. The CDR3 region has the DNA TGTGCCAGCAGCGTTGACAGGGGCGGCACAGATACGCAGTATTTT. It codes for CASSVDRGGTDTQYF.

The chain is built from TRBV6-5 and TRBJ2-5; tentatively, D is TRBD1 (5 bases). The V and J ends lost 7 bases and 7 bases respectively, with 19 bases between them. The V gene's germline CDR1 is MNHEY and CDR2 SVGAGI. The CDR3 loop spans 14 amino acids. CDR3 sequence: CASTPVGLVGTQYF. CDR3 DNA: TGTGCCAGCACCCCGGTGGGGCTAGTCGGGACCCAGTACTTC.

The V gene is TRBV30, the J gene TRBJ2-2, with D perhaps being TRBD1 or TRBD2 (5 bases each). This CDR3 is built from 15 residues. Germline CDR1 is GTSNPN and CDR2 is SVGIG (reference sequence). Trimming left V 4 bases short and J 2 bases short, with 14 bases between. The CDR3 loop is CAWKGAGRNTGELFF. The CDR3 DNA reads TGTGCCTGGAAGGGAGCAGGGAGAAACACCGGGGAGCTGTTTTTT. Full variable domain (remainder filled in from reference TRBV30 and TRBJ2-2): SQTIHQWPATLVQPVGSPLSLECTVEGTSNPNLYWYRQAAGRGLQLLFYSVGIGQISSEVPQNLSASRPQDRQFILSSKKLLLSDSGFYLCAWKGAGRNTGELFFGEGSRLTVL.

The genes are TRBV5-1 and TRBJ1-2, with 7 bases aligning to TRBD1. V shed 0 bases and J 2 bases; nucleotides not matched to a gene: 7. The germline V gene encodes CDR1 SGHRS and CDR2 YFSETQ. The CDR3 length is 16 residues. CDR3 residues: CASSLAVGGQNYGYTF. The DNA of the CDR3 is TGCGCCAGCAGCTTGGCCGTGGGGGGACAGAACTATGGCTACACCTTC.

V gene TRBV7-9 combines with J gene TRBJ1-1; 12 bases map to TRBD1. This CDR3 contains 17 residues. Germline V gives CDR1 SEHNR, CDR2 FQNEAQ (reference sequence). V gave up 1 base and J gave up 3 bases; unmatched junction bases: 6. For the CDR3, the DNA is TGTGCCAGCAGCTTAGGGGGGACAGGGGGCGCTGACACTGAAGCTTTCTTT. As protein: CASSLGGTGGADTEAFF.

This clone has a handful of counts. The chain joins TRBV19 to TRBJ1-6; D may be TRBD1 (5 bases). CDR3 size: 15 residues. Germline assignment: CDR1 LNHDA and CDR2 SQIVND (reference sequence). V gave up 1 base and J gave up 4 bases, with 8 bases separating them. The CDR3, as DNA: TGTGCCAGTAGTATAGCGGGGCTGTATAATTCACCCCTCCACTTT. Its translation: CASSIAGLYNSPLHF.

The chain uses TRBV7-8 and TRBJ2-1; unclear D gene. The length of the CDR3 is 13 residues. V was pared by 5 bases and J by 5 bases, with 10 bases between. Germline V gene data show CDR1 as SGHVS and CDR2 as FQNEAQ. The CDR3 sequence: CASSLRTDNEQFF. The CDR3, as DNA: TGTGCCAGCAGCCTCCGGACGGACAATGAGCAGTTCTTC. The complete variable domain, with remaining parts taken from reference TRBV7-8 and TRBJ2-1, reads GAGVSQSPRYKVAKRGQDVALRCDPISGHVSLFWYQQALGQGPEFLTYFQNEAQLDKSGLPSDRFFAERPEGSVSTLKIQRTQQEDSAVYLCASSLRTDNEQFFGPGTRLTVL.

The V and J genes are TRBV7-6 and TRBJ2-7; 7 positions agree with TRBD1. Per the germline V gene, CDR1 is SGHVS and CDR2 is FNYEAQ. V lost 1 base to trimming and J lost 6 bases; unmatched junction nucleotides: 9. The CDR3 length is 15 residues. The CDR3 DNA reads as TGTGCCAGCAGCTTAGTGTCCGGACAGGATGGCGAGCAGTACTTC. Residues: CASSLVSGQDGEQYF.

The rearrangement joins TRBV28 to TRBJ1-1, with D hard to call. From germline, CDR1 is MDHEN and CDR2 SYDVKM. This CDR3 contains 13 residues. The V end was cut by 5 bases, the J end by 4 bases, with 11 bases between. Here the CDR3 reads CASSLNPTTEAFF. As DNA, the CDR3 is TGTGCCAGCAGTCTAAACCCCACCACTGAAGCTTTCTTT.

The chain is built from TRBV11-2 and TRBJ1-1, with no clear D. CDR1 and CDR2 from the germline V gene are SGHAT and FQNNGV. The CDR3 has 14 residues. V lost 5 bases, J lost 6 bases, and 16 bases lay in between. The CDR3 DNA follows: TGTGCCAGCAGCCCGGAGACGAGAAGAGCTGAAGCTTTCTTT. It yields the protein CASSPETRRAEAFF. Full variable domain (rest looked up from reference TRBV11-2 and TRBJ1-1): EAGVAQSPRYKIIEKRQSVAFWCNPISGHATLYWYQQILGQGPKLLIQFQNNGVVDDSQLPKDRFSAERLKGVDSTLKIQPAKLEDSAVYLCASSPETRRAEAFFGQGTRLTVV.